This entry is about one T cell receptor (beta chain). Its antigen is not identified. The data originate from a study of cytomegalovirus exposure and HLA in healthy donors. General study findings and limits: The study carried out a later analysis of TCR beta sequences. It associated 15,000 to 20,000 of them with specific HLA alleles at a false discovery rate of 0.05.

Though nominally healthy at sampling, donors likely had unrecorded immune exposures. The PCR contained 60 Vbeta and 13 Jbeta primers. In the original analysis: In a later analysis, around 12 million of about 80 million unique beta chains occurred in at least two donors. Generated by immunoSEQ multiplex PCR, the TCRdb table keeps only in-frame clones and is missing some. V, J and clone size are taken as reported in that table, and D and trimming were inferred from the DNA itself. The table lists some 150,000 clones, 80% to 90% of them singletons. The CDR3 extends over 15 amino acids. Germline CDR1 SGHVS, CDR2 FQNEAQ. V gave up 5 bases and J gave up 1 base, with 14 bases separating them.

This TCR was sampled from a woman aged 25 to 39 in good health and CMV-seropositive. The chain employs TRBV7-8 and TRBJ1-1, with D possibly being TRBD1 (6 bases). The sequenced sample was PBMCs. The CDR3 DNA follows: TGTGCCAGCAGCCAGCACAGGGTTCCGAACACTGAAGCTTTCTTT. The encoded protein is CASSQHRVPNTEAFF.